The TCR beta chain described here comes from a study of regulatory T cells in long-lasting Graves disease. This clonotype was seen a handful of times. The time point was: newly diagnosed GD, antithyroid drugs for less than 3 months. PBMCs provided the RNA from which the TCR library was made. CDR3 regions were amplified by Arm-PCR using iRepertoire HTBI primers to build TCR beta libraries. TCRdb re-analysed the multiplex PCR reads in MiXCR, keeping a single row per CDR3 protein. The repertoire holds 350,000 to 500,000 distinct CDR3 sequences, with 14% as singletons. The germline gives CDR1 MGHRA, CDR2 YSYEKL. With 0 bases clipped from V and 1 base from J, the junction kept 9 bases outside the gene matches. The CDR3 runs 19 residues. These records were also assigned to another study, of T cells in Graves' hyperthyroidism and ophthalmopathy.

The receptor's source is a woman aged 45-60 years with Graves disease. The sample here was peripheral blood mononuclear cells (PBMCs), taken at new diagnosis, from a patient treated with antithyroid drugs. The rearrangement uses TRBV4-1 and TRBJ2-3, with 11 bases identical to TRBD1. The DNA for the CDR3 is TGCGCCAGCAGCCAAGATCCGGGACAGGGGGAAGGTGGCACAGATACGCAGTATTTT. It codes for CASSQDPGQGEGGTDTQYF.